This TCR beta chain was identified in a study of identical twins. Via MiXCR, TCRdb re-called the 5' RACE reads, giving one row per CDR3 protein. The profile shows about 1.7 million distinct CDR3 sequences, 32% of them singletons. Looked up from germline, CDR1 is MNHNS and CDR2 is SASEGT. The length of the CDR3 is 16 residues. The V segment lost 7 bases and the J segment 0 bases; nucleotides outside the gene matches: 5. This clonotype has more than one count but fewer than ten. Its antigen is not identified. Points from the study as a whole: Out-of-frame alpha sequences shared between twins exhibited an excess of low generation probability.

Sequenced: cord blood. The receptor comes from a newborn girl in good health. The gene calls are TRBV6-1 and TRBJ2-1, with 11 nucleotides matching TRBD2. The CDR3 loop reads CASTRLAGGSYNEQFF. The CDR3 DNA reads TGTGCCAGCACGAGGCTAGCGGGGGGCTCCTACAATGAGCAGTTCTTC.